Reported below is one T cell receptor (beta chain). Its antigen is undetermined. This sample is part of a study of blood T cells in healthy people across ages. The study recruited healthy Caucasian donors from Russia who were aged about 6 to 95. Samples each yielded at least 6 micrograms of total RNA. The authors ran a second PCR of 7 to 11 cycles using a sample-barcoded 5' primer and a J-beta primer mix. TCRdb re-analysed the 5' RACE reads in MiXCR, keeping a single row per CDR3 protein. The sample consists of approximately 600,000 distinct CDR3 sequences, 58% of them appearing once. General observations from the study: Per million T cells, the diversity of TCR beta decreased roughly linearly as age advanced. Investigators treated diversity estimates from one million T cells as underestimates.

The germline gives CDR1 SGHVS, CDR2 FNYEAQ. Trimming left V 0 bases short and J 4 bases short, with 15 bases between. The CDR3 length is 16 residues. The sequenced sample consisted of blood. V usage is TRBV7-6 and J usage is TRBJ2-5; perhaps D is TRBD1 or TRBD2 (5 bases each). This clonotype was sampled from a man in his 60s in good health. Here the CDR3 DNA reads TGTGCCAGCAGCTTAGCCCCCAGAGTCGGGGCAGAGACCCAGTACTTC. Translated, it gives CASSLAPRVGAETQYF. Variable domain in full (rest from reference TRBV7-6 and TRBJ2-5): GAGVSQSPRYKVTKRGQDVALRCDPISGHVSLYWYRQALGQGPEFLTYFNYEAQQDKSGLPNDRFSAERPEGSISTLTIQRTEQRDSAMYRCASSLAPRVGAETQYFGPGTRLLVL.